This T cell receptor (beta chain) is drawn from a study of graft-versus-host responses after intestinal transplantation. Study at large: In this cohort, recipients had multivisceral, liver-intestinal, or isolated intestinal transplants. Anti-thymocyte globulin induction preceded roughly 3 years of tacrolimus and steroid maintenance in all recipients.

Points on this clone: Its matching antigen is unknown.

Method: immunoSEQ multiplex PCR; TCRdb's copy keeps in-frame clones and lacks some. The sample consists of approximately 80,000 clones, around nine tenths of them appearing once. Notes on the study in general: Patients with graft-donor T cell macrochimerism had high graft-versus-host to host-versus-graft clonal ratios in allografts.

CDR1 and CDR2 from the germline V gene are LNHNV and YYDKDF (reference sequence). Deletions cut 3 bases from V and 3 bases from J, with 12 bases between. CDR3 size: 14 residues. The rearrangement links TRBV15 to TRBJ2-7, with a weak D call TRBD2 (6 bases). Specimen: unstimulated CD4+ T cells sorted from spleen or lymph node cells, collected before intestinal transplant. This receptor was identified in a human donor who received an intestinal transplant. CDR3 sequence: CATSRTGEVYEQYF. Here the CDR3 DNA reads TGTGCCACCAGCAGGACGGGAGAAGTCTACGAGCAGTACTTC.